The 3 T cell receptor beta chains below come from one sample, sequenced in a study of T-cell reconstitution after alpha-beta-depleted transplantation in children (dated by TCRdb to the mid-2010s). Per the publication, the treatment or condition label means: allogeneic hematopoietic cell transplantation with graft depleted of TCRalphabeta T cells and CD19 B cells. The method was PCR. Sequencer: Illumina HiSeq 2500. TCR library preparation used molecular barcoding, with unique molecular identifiers applied to normalize quantification of the TCRbeta repertoire. Clones were called with MiXCR by TCRdb after fastp trimmed the public reads at Q25, and only in-frame beta chains were retained. Entries that share a CDR3 protein sequence are merged under the most common genes and DNA. In all, the sample holds 550,000 to 600,000 distinct CDR3 sequences, and 20% to 25% of those were seen once. 13% to 15% of the sample is in the top ten clones.

This specimen was PBMCs, mostly from graft donor cells, taken 360 days after TCRalphabeta/CD19-depleted stem cell transplant. The receptors here all came from a boy less than two years old who had a stem cell transplant for acute myeloid leukemia, so the T cells may come from the graft donor.

This chain joins TRBV6-2 or TRBV6-3 and TRBJ2-5; the D gene is possibly TRBD2 (5 bases). Germline CDR1 is MNHEY and CDR2 is SVGEGT. This CDR3 spans 14 amino acids. V gave up 4 bases and J gave up 2 bases, with 11 bases separating them. The DNA of the CDR3 is TGTGCCAGCAGTTGGGCTAGGAGGCAAGAGACCCAGTACTTC. Translation: CASSWARRQETQYF.

This clonotype occurred many times. This chain links TRBV27 with TRBJ1-1, with D possibly being TRBD1 (6 bases). Looked up from germline, CDR1 is MNHEY and CDR2 is SMNVEV (reference sequence). Trimming cost V 8 bases and J 4 bases, with 14 bases left between them. This CDR3 spans 13 amino acids. The CDR3 DNA reads as TGTGCCAGCCAACAGGGAGTTGGCACTGAAGCTTTCTTT. Protein product: CASQQGVGTEAFF.

This clonotype has more than one count but fewer than ten. The J gene is TRBJ2-3, the V gene TRBV4-1, with D unresolved. V lost 1 base to trimming and J lost 3 bases, with 14 bases between them. The CDR3 sequence is 16 residues long. Germline V gene data show CDR1 as MGHRA and CDR2 as YSYEKL. The CDR3 loop is CASSQVLSRPTDTQYF. CDR3 DNA: TGCGCCAGCAGCCAAGTACTATCCAGGCCAACAGATACGCAGTATTTT.